This T cell receptor beta chain came from a study of T-cell memory formation after mild COVID-19. Turning to the study itself: TCR clusters showed largely donor specificity. General study points: Contracting CD4+ clones were located mainly in CM and EM, and CD8+ clones in EMRA. Certain responding clones were present in pre-infection memory, suggesting participation of cross-reactive memory.

TCRdb re-called the 5' RACE reads through MiXCR, storing one row per CDR3 protein. This table holds over 120,000 distinct CDR3 sequences, over 6% found once. This CDR3 spans 14 amino acids. CDR1 and CDR2 from the germline V gene are SQVTM and ANQGSEA. J lost 4 bases, V lost 6 bases, and 8 bases had no gene match. This clonotype was detected many times. The antigen is unknown. The TCR sequence derives from an adult woman who had mild COVID-19 (a few samples of this study predate the infection). Cell type and time point are not known. This chain connects TRBV29-1 to TRBJ2-1; 8 bases align to TRBD2. The sequencing input was PBMCs or a T cell subset sorted from them (not recorded which). The CDR3: CSVGIGTRYNEQFF. DNA of the CDR3: TGCAGCGTGGGAATCGGGACTAGATACAATGAGCAGTTCTTC.